This T cell receptor (beta chain) was recorded in a study of T cell repertoires in cytomegalovirus infection. MiXCR, applied by TCRdb to the reads, yields one record per CDR3 protein. The sample has 250,000 to 400,000 distinct CDR3 sequences, 25% seen once. Study conclusions and caveats: CMV carriers having the relevant HLA were flagged by cumulative public TCR beta family frequency.

This clonotype was seen ten or more times. The antigen remains undetermined. The TCR comes from a human donor in good health (CMV status not recorded). Some clones in this sample may be carry-over from other donors' samples. The specimen comprised cultured PBMCs, sampled from culture after CMV antigen stimulation.

DNA of the CDR3: TGTGCCAGCAGCTTAGAGACGGGGCGGAAGCGGAACATTCAGTACTTC. Translation gives CASSLETGRKRNIQYF. The chain links TRBV7-2 to TRBJ2-4, with D perhaps matching TRBD1 or TRBD2 (5 bases each). Germline CDR1 reads SGHTA; CDR2 reads FQGNSA. The CDR3 extends over 16 amino acids. Trimming pared 1 base from V and 7 bases from J, leaving 17 bases between. Supplemented by reference TRBV7-2 and TRBJ2-4, the full variable domain reads GAGVSQSPSNKVTEKGKDVELRCDPISGHTALYWYRQSLGQGLEFLIYFQGNSAPDKSGLPSDRFSAERTGGSVSTLTIQRTQQEDSAVYLCASSLETGRKRNIQYFGAGTRLSVL.